Only a few counts were recorded for the clone carrying this T cell receptor beta chain. This specimen belongs to a study of T and B cells in COVID-19 patients. Study-level information: Peripheral blood came from COVID-19 patients with active infection or after recovery.

The CDR3 extends over 13 amino acids. V lost 6 bases to trimming and J lost 3 bases; unmatched junction nucleotides: 3. Germline lookup yields CDR1 MNHEY and CDR2 SVGAGI. TRB rearrangements were amplified by multiplex PCR with BIOMED2 TRB-A/B primers. TCRdb reanalysed the multiplex PCR reads using MiXCR and keeps one entry per CDR3 protein. The sample yields 15,000 to 20,000 distinct CDR3 sequences, 36% seen once. From blood, 250-500 ng of genomic DNA served as TRB template. Sample: blood. The rearrangement links TRBV6-5 to TRBJ2-7; 9 bases agree with TRBD1. The clonotype comes from a human donor with active COVID-19. Here the CDR3 reads CASRGTGSYEQYF. Here the CDR3 DNA reads TGTGCCAGCAGAGGGACAGGGAGCTACGAGCAGTACTTC.